One sample yielded the 2 T cell receptor beta chains listed below, sequenced in a study of chemoradiotherapy in HPV16-positive cancers. Clones were read by immunoSEQ multiplex PCR, and TCRdb kept only the in-frame ones, dropping some. In the table there are thousands of clones, about three quarters of which are singletons. Specimen: tumor tissue, collected from a patient who underwent chemoradiotherapy. These TCRs come from a human donor with HPV-associated anogenital cancer.

There are a few counts of this clone. The V and J genes are TRBV6-4 and TRBJ2-2, with TRBD2 matching over 9 bases. Germline values: CDR1 MRHNA, CDR2 SNTAGT. V lost 7 bases, J lost 3 bases, and 3 bases stayed unmatched. This CDR3 spans 14 amino acids. CDR3 loop: CASKAGGDTGELFF. The CDR3 nucleotides read TGTGCCAGCAAAGCGGGAGGAGACACCGGGGAGCTGTTTTTT.

The rearrangement uses TRBV10-3 and TRBJ1-1; 7 nucleotides agree with TRBD1. V lost 9 bases and J lost 7; bases outside the gene matches: 14. Germline values: CDR1 ENHRY, CDR2 SYGVKD. This CDR3 is built from 14 residues. The CDR3 sequence is CAIQTGSPKDEAFF. The CDR3, as DNA: TGTGCCATACAGACAGGGAGTCCTAAAGATGAAGCTTTCTTT.